Below, 20 T cell receptor beta chains from the same sample are listed, as sequenced in a study of blood T cell repertoires in COVID-19. The method was immunoSEQ multiplex PCR; TCRdb's version includes in-frame clones alone and lacks a portion of them. The data show roughly 230,000 clones, with approximately 84% seen just once and under 5% held by the top ten. The source material was peripheral blood. These receptors all come from a man in his forties or fifties with active or convalescent COVID-19.

This rearrangement joins TRBV7-8 to TRBJ2-1; D possibly corresponds to TRBD1 (5 bases). The CDR3 length is 14 residues. The V gene's germline CDR1 is SGHVS and CDR2 FQNEAQ. Trimming took 5 bases from V and 0 from J, leaving 8 bases between them. DNA of the CDR3: TGTGCCAGCAGCCGGACAACCTCCTACAATGAGCAGTTCTTC. Protein sequence: CASSRTTSYNEQFF.

This clone occurred once. J is TRBJ2-1 and V is TRBV5-6; tentative D call: TRBD2 (5 bases). V was cut by 7 bases and J by 0 bases, with 14 bases left in between. Germline V gene data show CDR1 as SGHDT and CDR2 as YYEEEE. The CDR3 is made up of 15 amino acids. The CDR3 nucleotides read TGTGCCAGCCACGACTACTCCAGCTCCTACAATGAGCAGTTCTTC. This gives the protein CASHDYSSSYNEQFF.

V is TRBV21-1 and J is TRBJ2-1; the table assigns TRBD2, which was not confirmed against the DNA. TRBV21-1 has pseudogene status. The CDR3 runs to 15 residues. The CDR3 spells CASSTSAVRGNEQFF. The CDR3 DNA follows: TGTGCCAGCAGCACCAGCGCGGTACGGGGAAATGAGCAGTTCTTC.

The rearrangement uses TRBV29-1 and TRBJ1-1; 7 nucleotides agree with TRBD1. Germline CDR1 is SQVTM and CDR2 is ANQGSEA. Trimming took 4 bases from V and 1 from J; bases not matched to a gene: 3. This CDR3 spans 13 amino acids. The CDR3 loop is CSVATGRNTEAFF. CDR3 nucleotide sequence: TGCAGCGTTGCGACAGGGAGGAACACTGAAGCTTTCTTT.

This clone was seen once. The chain links TRBV9 to TRBJ2-3; TRBD2 might be the D (6 bases). Between the trimmed V and J ends, which lost 0 bases and 0 bases, there was a span of 8 bases. This CDR3 contains 15 residues. CDR1 is SGDLS and CDR2 is YYNGEE in the germline V gene. The CDR3 reads CASSVGGVSTDTQYF. As DNA, the CDR3 is TGTGCCAGCAGCGTAGGGGGGGTTAGCACAGATACGCAGTATTTT.

The rearrangement joins TRBV6-5 to TRBJ2-1; 9 nucleotides line up with TRBD1. With V trimmed by 0 bases and J by 8 bases, 2 bases remained unmatched. Germline V gene sequence: CDR1 MNHEY, CDR2 SVGAGI. The CDR3 spans 14 residues. The CDR3 region is CASSYSTGGDEQFF. The CDR3 DNA is TGTGCCAGCAGTTACTCTACAGGGGGCGATGAGCAGTTCTTC.

The V call is TRBV4-1, the J call TRBJ1-2; 8 positions match TRBD1. This CDR3 spans 13 amino acids. J was trimmed by 4 bases and V by 10 bases; bases with no gene match: 8. Germline V gives CDR1 MGHRA, CDR2 YSYEKL. CDR3: CATTDRAVYGYTF. The CDR3 DNA reads as TGCGCCACTACGGACAGGGCCGTCTATGGCTACACCTTC.

V gene TRBV12-3 or TRBV12-4 combines with J gene TRBJ2-1; D gene unclear. V lost 4 bases and J lost 8, with 9 bases in between. The CDR3 consists of 12 residues. This CDR3 reads CASSSPVDEQFF. CDR3 coding DNA: TGTGCCAGCAGTTCCCCGGTTGATGAGCAGTTCTTC.

This sequence joins TRBV4-3 and TRBJ2-3; TRBD1 aligns across 9 bases. Germline CDR1 LGHNA, CDR2 YSLEER. V shed 0 bases and J 4 bases; nucleotides not matched to a gene: 5. The CDR3 totals 16 residues. For the CDR3, the DNA is TGCGCCAGCAGCCAAGATAACAGGGGGCTTGCAGATACGCAGTATTTT. It specifies CASSQDNRGLADTQYF.

The rearrangement uses TRBV28 and TRBJ1-5; D might be TRBD1 (6 bases). The CDR3 is 14 residues long. Germline CDR1 MDHEN, CDR2 SYDVKM. V gave up 5 bases and J gave up 0 bases, with 8 bases separating them. CDR3 sequence (DNA): TGTGCCAGCAGTACGGACAGTAGCAATCAGCCCCAGCATTTT. Encoded protein: CASSTDSSNQPQHF.

The chain employs TRBV25-1 and TRBJ1-2, with unresolved D. The CDR3 contains 13 residues. Germline assignment: CDR1 MGHDK and CDR2 SYGVNS. Trimming shortened V by 2 bases and J by 7 bases, and 11 bases separated the two germline ends. This CDR3 is CASSERRRSGYTF. CDR3 DNA sequence: TGTGCCAGCAGTGAAAGGCGGCGGAGTGGCTACACCTTC.

CDR3 protein: CATSRDGDSEAFF. The CDR3 DNA reads as TGTGCCACCAGCAGAGATGGGGACAGCGAAGCTTTCTTT. This sequence joins TRBV15 and TRBJ1-1; TRBD1 agrees at 7 bases. This CDR3 is 13 amino acids long. J gave up 8 bases and V 0 bases, and 3 bases lay outside the gene matches. Germline V CDR1 and CDR2: LNHNV, YYDKDF (reference sequence).

The rearrangement joins TRBV9 to TRBJ1-2; possibly TRBD1 for D (6 bases). CDR3 length equals 14 residues. Between the trimmed V and J ends, which lost 0 bases and 4 bases, there was a span of 10 bases. CDR1 is SGDLS, CDR2 YYNGEE, per germline. The DNA of the CDR3 is TGTGCCAGCAGCGTAGGGGAACAGGGCTATGGCTACACCTTC. Translation gives CASSVGEQGYGYTF.

The chain recombines TRBV2 with TRBJ1-5; 8 nucleotides align to TRBD1. CDR1 and CDR2 from the germline V gene are SNHLY and FYNNEI. CDR3 length equals 15 residues. The trim removed 6 bases at V and 7 bases at J, leaving 11 bases unmatched. CDR3 amino acids: CASSAWTGTDQPQHF. The CDR3 DNA reads as TGTGCCAGCAGCGCCTGGACAGGGACTGACCAGCCCCAGCATTTT. Full variable domain (rest looked up from reference TRBV2 and TRBJ1-5): EPEVTQTPSHQVTQMGQEVILRCVPISNHLYFYWYRQILGQKVEFLVSFYNNEISEKSEIFDDQFSVERPDGSNFTLKIRSTKLEDSAMYFCASSAWTGTDQPQHFGDGTRLSIL.

The CDR3 region is CASSYSYSRGDEQFF. DNA for the CDR3: TGTGCCAGCAGTTACTCGTATAGCCGGGGGGATGAGCAGTTCTTC. The rearrangement links TRBV6-5 to TRBJ2-1; TRBD2 matches 7 bases. V shed 0 bases and J 8 bases; nucleotides not matched to a gene: 7. This CDR3 has 15 residues. Germline loops: CDR1 MNHEY, CDR2 SVGAGI.

The rearrangement links TRBV6-4 to TRBJ2-1; the match to TRBD2 covers 7 bases. CDR3 length: 14 amino acids. The V and J ends lost 6 bases and 13 bases, in that order; junction bases with no gene match: 15. Looked up from germline, CDR1 is MRHNA and CDR2 is SNTAGT. The CDR3 here is CASSAGTSGLEQFF. The CDR3 DNA is TGTGCCAGCAGCGCCGGAACTAGTGGACTAGAACAGTTCTTC.

The CDR3 reads CASSQTGAPNTGELFF. The CDR3 DNA is TGTGCCAGCAGCCAAACAGGGGCCCCGAACACCGGGGAGCTGTTTTTT. The gene calls are TRBV7-9 and TRBJ2-2, with 7 positions matching TRBD1. This CDR3 is built from 16 residues. V lost 5 bases to trimming and J lost 0 bases; unmatched junction nucleotides: 6. Per germline, CDR1 SEHNR and CDR2 FQNEAQ (reference sequence).

CDR3 bases: TGTGCCAGCAGCTTGGCCCCCGGTGATTTCTATGGCTACACCTTC. This encodes CASSLAPGDFYGYTF. The V gene is TRBV5-8, the J gene TRBJ1-2, with D unclear. V was shortened by 0 bases and J by 4 bases, with 13 bases between the two germline ends. This CDR3 has 15 amino acids. Germline loops: CDR1 SGHTS, CDR2 YDEGEE.

The chain employs TRBV6-1 and TRBJ1-5, with TRBD1 matching over 7 bases. V shed 0 bases, J shed 1 base, and the junction held 3 bases outside the gene matches. Germline V CDR1 and CDR2: MNHNS, SASEGT. This CDR3 has 16 amino acids. DNA for the CDR3: TGTGCCAGCAGTGAAGCAGGGGGCTCAAGCAATCAGCCCCAGCATTTT. Amino acid sequence: CASSEAGGSSNQPQHF.

CDR3 residues: CASSQDSLGANVLTF. CDR3 in DNA: TGTGCCAGCAGCCAAGACTCTCTGGGGGCCAACGTCCTGACTTTC. The chain links TRBV3-1 (or the pseudogene TRBV3-2) to TRBJ2-6; no reliable D call. Between the trimmed V and J ends, which lost 0 bases and 4 bases, there was a span of 7 bases. The CDR3 consists of 15 residues. Germline V gene data show CDR1 as LGHDT and CDR2 as YNNKEL (reference sequence).